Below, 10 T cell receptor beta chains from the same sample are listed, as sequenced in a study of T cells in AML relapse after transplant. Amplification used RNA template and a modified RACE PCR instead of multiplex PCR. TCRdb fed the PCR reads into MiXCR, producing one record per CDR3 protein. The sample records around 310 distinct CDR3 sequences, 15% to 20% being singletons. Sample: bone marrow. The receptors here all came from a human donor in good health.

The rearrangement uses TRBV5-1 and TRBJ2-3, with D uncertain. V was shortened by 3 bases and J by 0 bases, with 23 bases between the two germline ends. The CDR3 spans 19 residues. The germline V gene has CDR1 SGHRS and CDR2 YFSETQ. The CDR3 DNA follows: TGCGCCAGCAGCTGGTCCCTGGGCCTCCAGGCTGTGAGCACAGATACGCAGTATTTT. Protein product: CASSWSLGLQAVSTDTQYF.

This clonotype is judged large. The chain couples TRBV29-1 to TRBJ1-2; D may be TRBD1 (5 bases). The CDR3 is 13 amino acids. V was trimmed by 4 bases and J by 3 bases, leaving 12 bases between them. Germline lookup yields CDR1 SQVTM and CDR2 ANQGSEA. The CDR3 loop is CSVGGGQDYGYTF. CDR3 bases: TGCAGCGTTGGAGGCGGACAAGACTATGGCTACACCTTC.

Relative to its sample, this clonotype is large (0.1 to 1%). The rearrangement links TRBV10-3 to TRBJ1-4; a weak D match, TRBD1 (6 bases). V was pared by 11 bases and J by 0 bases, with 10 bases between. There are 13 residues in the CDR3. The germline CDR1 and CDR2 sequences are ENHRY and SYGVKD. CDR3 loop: CAVGQATNEKLFF. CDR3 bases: TGTGCCGTGGGACAAGCAACTAATGAAAAACTGTTTTTT.

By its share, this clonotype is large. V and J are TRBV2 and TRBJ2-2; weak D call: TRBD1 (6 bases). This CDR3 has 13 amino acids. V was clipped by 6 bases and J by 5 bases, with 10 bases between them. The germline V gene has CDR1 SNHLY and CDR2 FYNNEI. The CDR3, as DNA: TGTGCCAGCAGGTACAGGGTAACCGGGGAGCTGTTTTTT. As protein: CASRYRVTGELFF.

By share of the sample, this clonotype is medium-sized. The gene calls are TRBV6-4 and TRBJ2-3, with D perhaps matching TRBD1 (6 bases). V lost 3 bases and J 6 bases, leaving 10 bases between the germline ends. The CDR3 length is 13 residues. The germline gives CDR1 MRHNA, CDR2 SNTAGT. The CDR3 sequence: CASSEGAKDTQYF. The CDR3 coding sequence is TGTGCCAGCAGTGAGGGGGCAAAGGATACGCAGTATTTT.

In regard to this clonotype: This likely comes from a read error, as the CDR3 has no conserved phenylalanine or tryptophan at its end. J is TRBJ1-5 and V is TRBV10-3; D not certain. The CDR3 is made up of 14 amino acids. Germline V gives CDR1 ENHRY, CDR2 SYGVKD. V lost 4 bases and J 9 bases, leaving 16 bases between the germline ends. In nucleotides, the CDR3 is TGTGCCATCAGTGGCCGAACGGACGGCCGGCCCCAGCATTAT. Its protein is CAISGRTDGRPQHY.

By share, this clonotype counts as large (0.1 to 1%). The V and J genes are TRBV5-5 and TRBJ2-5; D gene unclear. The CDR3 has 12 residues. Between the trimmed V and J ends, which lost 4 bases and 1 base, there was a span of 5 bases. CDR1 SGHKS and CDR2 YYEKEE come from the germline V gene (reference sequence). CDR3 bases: TGTGCCAGCAGCCTGGTCCAAGAGACCCAGTACTTC. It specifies CASSLVQETQYF.

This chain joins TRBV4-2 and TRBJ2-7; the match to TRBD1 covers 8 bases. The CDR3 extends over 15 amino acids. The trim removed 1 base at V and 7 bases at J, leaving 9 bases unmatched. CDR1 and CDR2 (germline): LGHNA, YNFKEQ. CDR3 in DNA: TGTGCCAGCAGCCAAGGGACAGGGCCCCCGGGAGAGCAGTACTTC. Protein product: CASSQGTGPPGEQYF.

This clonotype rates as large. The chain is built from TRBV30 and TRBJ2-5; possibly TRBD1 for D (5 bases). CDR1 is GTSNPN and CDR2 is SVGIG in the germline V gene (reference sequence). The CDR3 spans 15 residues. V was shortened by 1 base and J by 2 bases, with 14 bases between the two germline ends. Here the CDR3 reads CAWSADLGVQETQYF. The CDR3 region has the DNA TGTGCCTGGAGTGCCGACCTAGGGGTTCAAGAGACCCAGTACTTC.

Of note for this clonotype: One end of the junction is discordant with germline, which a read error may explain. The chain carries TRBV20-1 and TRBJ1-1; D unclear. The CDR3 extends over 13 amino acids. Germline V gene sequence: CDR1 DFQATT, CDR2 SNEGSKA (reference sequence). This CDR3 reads CSARPPDGVGAFF. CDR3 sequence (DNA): TGCAGTGCTAGACCGCCCGACGGGGTCGGCGCTTTCTTC.